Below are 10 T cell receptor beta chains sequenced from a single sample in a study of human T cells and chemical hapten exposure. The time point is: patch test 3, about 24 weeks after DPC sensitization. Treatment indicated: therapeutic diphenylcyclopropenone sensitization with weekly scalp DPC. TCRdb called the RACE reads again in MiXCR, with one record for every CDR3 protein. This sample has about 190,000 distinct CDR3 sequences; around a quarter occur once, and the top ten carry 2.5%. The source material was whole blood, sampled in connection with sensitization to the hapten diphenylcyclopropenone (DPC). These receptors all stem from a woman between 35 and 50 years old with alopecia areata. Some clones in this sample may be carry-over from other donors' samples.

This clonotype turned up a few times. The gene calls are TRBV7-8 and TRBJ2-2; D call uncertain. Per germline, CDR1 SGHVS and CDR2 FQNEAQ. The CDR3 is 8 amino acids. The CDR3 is CVPGELFF. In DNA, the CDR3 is TGTGTCCCCGGGGAGCTGTTTTTT.

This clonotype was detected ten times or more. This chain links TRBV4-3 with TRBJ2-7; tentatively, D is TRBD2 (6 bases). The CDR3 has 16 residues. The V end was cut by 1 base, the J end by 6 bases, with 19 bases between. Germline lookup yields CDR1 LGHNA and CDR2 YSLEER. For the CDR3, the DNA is TGCGCCAGCAGCCAAGTGATTTCTAGCGCAACTGCCGAGCAGTACTTC. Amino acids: CASSQVISSATAEQYF.

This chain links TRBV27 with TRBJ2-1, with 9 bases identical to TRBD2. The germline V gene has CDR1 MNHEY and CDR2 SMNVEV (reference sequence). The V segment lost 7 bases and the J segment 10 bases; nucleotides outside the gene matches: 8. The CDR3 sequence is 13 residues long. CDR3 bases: TGTGCCAGCACGTATGGAGCGGGAGGAGAGCAGTTCTTC. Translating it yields CASTYGAGGEQFF.

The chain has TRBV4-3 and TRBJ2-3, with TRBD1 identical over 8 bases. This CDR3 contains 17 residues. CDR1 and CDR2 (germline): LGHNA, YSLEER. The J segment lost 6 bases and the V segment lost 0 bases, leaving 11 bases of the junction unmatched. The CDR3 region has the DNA TGCGCCAGCAGCCAAGAACTAAGCGCAGGGGGCGCGGATACGCAGTATTTT. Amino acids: CASSQELSAGGADTQYF.

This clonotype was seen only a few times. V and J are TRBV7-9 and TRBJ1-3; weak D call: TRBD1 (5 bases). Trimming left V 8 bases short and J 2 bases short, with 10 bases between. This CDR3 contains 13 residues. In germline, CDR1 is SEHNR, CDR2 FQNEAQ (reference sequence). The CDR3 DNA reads TGTGCCAGCCAGACAGAAACTGGAAACACCATATATTTT. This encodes CASQTETGNTIYF.

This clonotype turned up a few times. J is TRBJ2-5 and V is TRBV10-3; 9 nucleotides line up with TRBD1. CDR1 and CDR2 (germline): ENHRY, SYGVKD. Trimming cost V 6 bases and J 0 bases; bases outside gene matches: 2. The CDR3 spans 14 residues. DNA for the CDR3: TGTGCCATCAGCGGACAGGGGTACCAAGAGACCCAGTACTTC. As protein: CAISGQGYQETQYF.

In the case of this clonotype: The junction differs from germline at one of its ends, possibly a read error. The CDR3 sequence: CTSSLGGAVRGYNEQFF. CDR3 DNA: TGTACCAGCAGCTTAGGGGGGGCCGTTCGGGGATACAATGAGCAGTTCTTC. The chain joins TRBV7-9 to TRBJ2-1, with a tentative D call TRBD2 (7 bases). From germline, CDR1 is SEHNR and CDR2 FQNEAQ (reference sequence). The CDR3 length is 17 residues. Using reference TRBV7-9 and TRBJ2-1 for the parts outside the CDR3, the full variable domain is DTGVSQNPRHKITKRGQNVTFRCDPISEHNRLYWYRQTLGQGPEFLTYFQNEAQLEKSRLLSDRFSAERPKGSFSTLEIQRTEQGDSAMYLCTSSLGGAVRGYNEQFFGPGTRLTVL.

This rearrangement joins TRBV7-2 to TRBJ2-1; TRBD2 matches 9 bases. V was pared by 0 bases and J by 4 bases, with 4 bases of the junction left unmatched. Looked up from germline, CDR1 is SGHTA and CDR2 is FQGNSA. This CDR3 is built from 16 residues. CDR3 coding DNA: TGTGCCAGCAGCTTAGCGGCTAGCGGGGTATACAATGAGCAGTTCTTC. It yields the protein CASSLAASGVYNEQFF.

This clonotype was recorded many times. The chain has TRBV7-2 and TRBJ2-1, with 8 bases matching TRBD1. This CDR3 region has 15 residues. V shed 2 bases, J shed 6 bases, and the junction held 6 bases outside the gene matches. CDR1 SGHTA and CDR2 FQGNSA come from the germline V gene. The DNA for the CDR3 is TGTGCCAGCAGCTTAAGACAGGGGAGACTCAATGAGCAGTTCTTC. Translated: CASSLRQGRLNEQFF.

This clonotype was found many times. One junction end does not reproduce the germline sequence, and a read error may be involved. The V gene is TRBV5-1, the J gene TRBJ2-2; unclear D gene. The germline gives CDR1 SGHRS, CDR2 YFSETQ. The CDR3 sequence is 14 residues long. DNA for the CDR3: TGTGCCAGCAGCTTAGGGCAGAACACCGGGGAGCTGTTTTTT. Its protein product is CASSLGQNTGELFF.